The source of this T cell receptor (beta chain) is a study of identical twins. Study-wide points: Clonotypes of the beta chain that were abundant in cord blood carried fewer insertions (memory repertoires showed none). Partly confounded zero-insertion analyses could result from invariant MAIT and iNKT cells. Out-of-frame alpha sequences common to twins were enriched for low generation probability.

The germline V gene encodes CDR1 MNHEY and CDR2 SMNVEV (reference sequence). With V trimmed by 5 bases and J by 7 bases, 6 bases remained unmatched. The CDR3 runs 14 residues. Via MiXCR, TCRdb re-called the 5' RACE reads, giving one row per CDR3 protein. This sample has about 200,000 distinct CDR3 sequences, with over 8% found just once. This clonotype was detected a few times. Its target is unknown. Each donor (without exception) was a healthy Caucasian. This TCR was recovered from a woman under 30 in good health. The genes are TRBV27 and TRBJ2-1; 9 nucleotides match TRBD2. The sequenced sample was memory (CD45RO+) T cells sorted from blood. The CDR3 loop reads CASSGGRAVNEQFF. CDR3 coding DNA: TGTGCCAGCAGTGGCGGGAGGGCCGTTAATGAGCAGTTCTTC.